The T cell receptor beta chain described here comes from a study of cytomegalovirus exposure and HLA in healthy donors. V lost 0 bases to trimming and J lost 4 bases; unmatched junction nucleotides: 4. The V gene's germline CDR1 is LGHNA and CDR2 YNFKEQ. This CDR3 spans 16 amino acids. Both 60 Vbeta primers and 13 Jbeta primers went into the PCR. Clones were sequenced by immunoSEQ multiplex PCR, and TCRdb holds only the in-frame ones, with some missing. The table includes 100,000 to 150,000 clones, over 60% detected once. A remark on this clone: Its matching antigen is unknown.

Study-level points and caveats: The likely origin of a cluster of highly shared sequence variants was a sequencing artifact.

This chain uses TRBV4-2 with TRBJ2-5; 11 bases are shared with TRBD2. The sequenced material came from PBMCs. This receptor was obtained from a human donor in good health. The CDR3 here is CASSQDLAGGSETQYF. The CDR3 DNA follows: TGTGCCAGCAGCCAAGATTTAGCGGGGGGGTCAGAGACCCAGTACTTC.